The clone carrying this TCR beta chain has just a few counts. Germline loops: CDR1 SGHRS, CDR2 YFSETQ. The CDR3 totals 15 residues. The junction had 3 bases not matched to a gene; V was cut back by 1 base and J by 2 bases. This record belongs to a study of patients and donors after allogeneic stem cell transplantation. Using its own MiXCR run on the RT-PCR reads, TCRdb lists one record per CDR3 protein. In the table there are some 230,000 distinct CDR3 sequences, approximately 14% of which are singletons. This sequence originates from a human donor who was either an allogeneic HSCT recipient or a stem cell or donor lymphocyte infusion donor (not recorded which). It is not recorded whose cells these are; they may come from a transplant donor. The V gene is TRBV5-1, the J gene TRBJ2-3, with TRBD1 matching 8 bases. Sequencing was performed on blood, either unsorted or a sorted T cell fraction (not recorded which). CDR3 sequence reads: CASSLNRGNTDTQYF. As DNA, the CDR3 is TGCGCCAGCAGCTTGAACAGGGGGAACACAGATACGCAGTATTTT.